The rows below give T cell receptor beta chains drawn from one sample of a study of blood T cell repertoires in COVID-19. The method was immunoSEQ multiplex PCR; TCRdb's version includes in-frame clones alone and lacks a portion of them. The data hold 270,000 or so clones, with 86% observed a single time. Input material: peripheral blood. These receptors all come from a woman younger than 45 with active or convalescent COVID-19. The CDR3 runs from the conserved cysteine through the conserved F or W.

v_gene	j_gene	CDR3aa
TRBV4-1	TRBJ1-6	CASSQEGWESSYNSPLHF
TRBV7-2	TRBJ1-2	CASSSGGQGGYTF
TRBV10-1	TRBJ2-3	CASSEYRGPYTQYF
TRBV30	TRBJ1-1	CAWSSGVWGTEAFF
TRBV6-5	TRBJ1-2	CASTPGYGGFGYTF
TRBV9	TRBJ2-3	CASSPYTDTQYF
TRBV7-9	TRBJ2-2	CASSLAGPGGELFF
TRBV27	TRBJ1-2	CASSFQGDVENGYTF
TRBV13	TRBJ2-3	CASSVNRDGTQYF
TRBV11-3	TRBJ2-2	CASSWDSDTGELFF
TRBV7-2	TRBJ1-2	CASSLSRGRHGYTF
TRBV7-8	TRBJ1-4	CASSLGQGHEKLFF
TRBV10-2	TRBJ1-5	CASTHGTGFGDQPQHF
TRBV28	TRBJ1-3	CASSLEQGANTIYF
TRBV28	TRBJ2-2	CASSFGLITGELFF
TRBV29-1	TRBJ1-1	CSVVIGTIEAFF
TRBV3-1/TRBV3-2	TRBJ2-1	CASSLRGRYNEQFF
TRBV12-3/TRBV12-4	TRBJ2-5	CASSPARTSGVYF
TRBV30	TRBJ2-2	CAWSGTSGARGGELFF
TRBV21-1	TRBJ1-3	CASSKGGRDSGNTIYF
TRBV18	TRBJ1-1	CASSQNGENTEAFF
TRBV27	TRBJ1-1	CASSFVAGFTEAFF
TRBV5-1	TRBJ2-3	CASRAGSSDTQYF
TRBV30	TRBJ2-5	CAWSAPSGGYQETQYF
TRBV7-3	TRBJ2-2	CASSVSGAYTGELFF
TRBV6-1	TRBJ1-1	CASSRGGMTEAFF
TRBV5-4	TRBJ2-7	CASSQTGGDGDF
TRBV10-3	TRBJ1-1	CAISEEGRDTEAFF
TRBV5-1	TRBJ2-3	CASGPSGSTDTQYF
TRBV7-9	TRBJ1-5	CASSWGQGVGQPQHF
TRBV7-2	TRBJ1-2	CASSLRRQRSNYGYTF
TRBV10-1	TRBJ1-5	CASIKMAGKCQPQHF
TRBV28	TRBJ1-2	CASSPPSLLLGYGYTF
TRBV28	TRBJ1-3	CASSPPTGFFGNTIYF
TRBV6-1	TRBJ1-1	CASNDLTAGWGNTEAFF
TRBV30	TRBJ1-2	CAWSPPGGLREGGYTF
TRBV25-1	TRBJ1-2	CASSELGEREVRGYTF
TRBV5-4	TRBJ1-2	CASSKDRGRNGYTF
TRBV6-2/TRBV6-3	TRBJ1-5	CASTPILGGNQPQHF
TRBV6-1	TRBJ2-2	CASSEGWDRNTGELFF
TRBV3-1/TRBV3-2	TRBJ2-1	CASSQDLSGGRNPYNEQFF
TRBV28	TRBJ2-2	CASLQSQGRTGELFF
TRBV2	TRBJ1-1	CASSGGVGNTEAFF
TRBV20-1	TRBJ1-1	CSARDFRGAFF
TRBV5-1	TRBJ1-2	CASSLHNTGTAYGYTF
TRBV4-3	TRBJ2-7	CASSQGARGSYEQYF
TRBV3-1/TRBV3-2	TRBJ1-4	CASSRSGGERKLFF
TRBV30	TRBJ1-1	CAWDRGKDTEAFF
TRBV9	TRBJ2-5	CASSTHPGFQETQYF
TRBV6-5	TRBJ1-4	CASSPDDRGILFF
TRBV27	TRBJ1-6	CASSSWGQGNSPLHF
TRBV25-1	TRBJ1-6	CASSEPGENSPLHF
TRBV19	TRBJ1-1	CASRPLGTGGGTEAFF
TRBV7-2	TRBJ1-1	CASSPRRRMATEAFF
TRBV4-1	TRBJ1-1	CASSQGDRLNTEAFF